Listed here is a single TCR beta chain. Its antigen is not known. TCRdb's copy holds only in-frame clones and misses some; the assay was immunoSEQ multiplex PCR. Of about 130,000 clones in the sample, approximately 82% were seen once. The record originates from a study of cytomegalovirus exposure and HLA in healthy donors. Background on the study: It was reported in a later analysis that the same platform had been used for the 120 or so validation repertoires as for the roughly 710 first-cohort repertoires.

Broader study findings: According to the study, 150 to 200 TCR beta chains were cytomegalovirus-associated. In vitro assays verified that a few CMV-associated chains recognized CMV antigens specifically. Cytomegalovirus status was reportedly diagnosed by the classifier with high sensitivity and specificity.

Trimming removed 4 bases at V and 2 bases at J, with 9 bases between. Germline V gene lookup returns CDR1 SGHRS and CDR2 YFSETQ. The CDR3 extends over 14 amino acids. The TCR was taken from a man aged 30-40 years in good health and CMV-seropositive. What was sequenced was PBMCs. The chain is built from TRBV5-1 and TRBJ1-4; D call uncertain. CDR3: CASSIQSTNEKLFF. The CDR3 DNA sequence: TGCGCCAGCAGCATACAGAGTACTAATGAAAAACTGTTTTTT.